What follows are 10 T cell receptor beta chains derived from one specimen sequenced in a study of human versus mouse CDR3 diversity and MHC coevolution. TCRdb's copy holds only in-frame clones and misses some; the assay was immunoSEQ multiplex PCR. The sample records about 60,000 clones, 85% to 95% being singletons. Sequencing used naive CD4+ T cells from blood. Subset described: CD45RO-negative CD62L-positive naive CD4 T cells. These receptors all come from a person aged 55 to 70 in good health.

This chain connects TRBV19 to TRBJ2-3; TRBD2 agrees at 9 bases. V trimming: 4 bases; J trimming: 2 bases; junction bases outside the gene matches: 4. Per the germline V gene, CDR1 is LNHDA and CDR2 is SQIVND (reference sequence). The CDR3 covers 15 residues. The CDR3 is CASSSTSGYTDTQYF. The CDR3 DNA is TGTGCCAGTAGTAGTACTAGCGGGTACACAGATACGCAGTATTTT.

The genes are TRBV18 and TRBJ2-3, with 7 bases fitting TRBD1. The length of the CDR3 is 16 residues. The V and J ends lost 1 base and 2 bases, in that order; junction bases with no gene match: 6. The germline V gene has CDR1 KGHSH and CDR2 LQKENI. In DNA, the CDR3 is TGTGCCAGCTCACCACTGTTTCAGGGGGTCACAGATACGCAGTATTTT. Amino acids: CASSPLFQGVTDTQYF.

V gene TRBV6-1 combines with J gene TRBJ1-2; possible D gene TRBD1, 6 bases. The V and J ends lost 2 bases and 8 bases respectively, with 12 bases between them. The CDR3 is 13 residues long. Germline V lookup: CDR1 MNHNS, CDR2 SASEGT. The CDR3 DNA follows: TGTGCCAGCAGTGAAAACAGGGTAGGCGGCTACACCTTC. Translating gives CASSENRVGGYTF.

The chain joins TRBV19 to TRBJ1-1; 7 nucleotides align to TRBD1. The CDR3 runs to 14 residues. The J segment lost 3 bases and the V segment lost 3 bases, leaving 4 bases of the junction unmatched. The V gene's germline CDR1 is LNHDA and CDR2 SQIVND (reference sequence). Here the CDR3 reads CASSIRGVYTEAFF. The DNA of the CDR3 is TGTGCCAGTAGTATCAGGGGGGTTTACACTGAAGCTTTCTTT.

The chain combines TRBV5-8 with TRBJ2-7; 16 bases agree with TRBD2. This CDR3 contains 20 residues. Germline CDR1 and CDR2: SGHTS and YDEGEE. V was pared by 3 bases and J by 6 bases, with 18 bases of the junction left unmatched. CDR3 amino acids: CASSSQWTGLAGGPTGEQYF. In nucleotides, the CDR3 is TGTGCCAGCAGCTCCCAATGGACGGGACTAGCGGGAGGGCCGACCGGCGAGCAGTACTTC.

The V and J genes are TRBV12-5 and TRBJ2-7; D not certain. CDR1 and CDR2 from the germline V gene are LGHNT and FRNRAP. The germline V and J ends were trimmed by 5 bases and 4 bases, with 6 bases remaining between them. This CDR3 is built from 11 residues. As DNA, the CDR3 is TGTGCTAGTGGTATTTCTTACGAGCAGTACTTC. Translated: CASGISYEQYF.

The CDR3 DNA follows: TGCGCCAGCAGCCAAGGACTGGCGGGAGTGACTAGGGTGAATAATGAGCAGTTCTTC. Translation: CASSQGLAGVTRVNNEQFF. The chain links TRBV4-1 to TRBJ2-1; 7 bases line up with TRBD2. CDR3 size: 19 residues. Trimming removed 1 base from V and 7 bases from J; junction bases left unmatched: 19. CDR1 is MGHRA and CDR2 is YSYEKL in the germline V gene.

This clone came up once. The gene calls are TRBV19 and TRBJ2-7; TRBD1 matches 12 bases. Losses at the gene ends were 6 bases for V and 4 bases for J; bases not matched to a gene: 16. The CDR3 is 18 residues long. Germline V gene lookup returns CDR1 LNHDA and CDR2 SQIVND (reference sequence). CDR3 sequence reads: CASSPGTGGAKRVYEQYF. CDR3 nucleotide sequence: TGTGCCAGTAGCCCGGGGACAGGGGGCGCGAAAAGGGTTTACGAGCAGTACTTC.

The chain couples TRBV18 to TRBJ1-1; D is unresolved. Trimming pared 6 bases from V and 2 bases from J, leaving 13 bases between. The germline CDR1 and CDR2 sequences are KGHSH and LQKENI. This CDR3 has 14 residues. Here the CDR3 DNA reads TGTGCCAGCTCTGATACAGCATACAACACTGAAGCTTTCTTT. This translates into CASSDTAYNTEAFF.

The chain has TRBV7-9 and TRBJ2-5; 7 nucleotides align to TRBD2. The tail of the sequence fits TRBJ2-7 better, so the J call may be wrong. This CDR3 has 15 amino acids. Germline loops: CDR1 SEHNR, CDR2 FQNEAQ (reference sequence). The CDR3 DNA reads as TGTGCCAGCAGCTTAAGCGGCGGGAGCTCCTACGAGCAGTACTTC. This codes for CASSLSGGSSYEQYF.